What follows describes a single T cell receptor beta chain. The data belong to a study of blood T cell repertoires in COVID-19. Background on the study: Nucleic acid was either cDNA or gDNA, and it came from T cells, B-cell-depleted T cells, or PBMCs.

The data were produced by immunoSEQ multiplex PCR, yet TCRdb's version contains in-frame clones alone and is incomplete. The sample holds around 270,000 clones, roughly 88% seen once. Germline V gene sequence: CDR1 SGHTA, CDR2 FQGNSA. This CDR3 spans 12 amino acids. The V end lost 6 bases, the J end lost 3 bases, and 8 bases lay between the germline ends. This study enrolled people aged 18 to 89 from about 24 US geographic areas. Clinical histories supplied by participants themselves formed the basis of cohort assignment. Up to 2 weeks before entering the study, exposed participants had met a COVID-19 case.

Sequencing was performed on PBMCs or T cells enriched from blood (not recorded which). The sequence was obtained from a woman aged 40 to 55 who had been exposed to COVID-19. The chain couples TRBV7-2 to TRBJ1-1, with a possible D match to TRBD1 (5 bases). The CDR3 DNA reads TGTGCCAGCAGTGGGGCAGACACTGAAGCTTTCTTT. It is translated as CASSGADTEAFF.